The 5 T cell receptor beta chains reported below all come from one sample, sequenced in a study of sequential checkpoint blockade in melanoma. Measured with immunoSEQ multiplex PCR; TCRdb has only the in-frame clones, and not every one. The sample records around 20,000 clones, under 85% being singletons. As to treatment: randomized to nivolumab then ipilimumab (arm A) or the reverse (arm B). The sample consisted of CD8+ T cells sorted from blood (inferred from file names), taken from a patient given nivolumab and ipilimumab in sequence. All receptors derive from a human donor with melanoma.

This chain connects TRBV6-5 to TRBJ1-1; a possible D gene is TRBD1 (5 bases). Trimming took off 2 bases at V and 1 base at J, with 11 bases between the two ends. Germline V gives CDR1 MNHEY, CDR2 SVGAGI. This CDR3 contains 15 residues. In nucleotides, the CDR3 is TGTGCCAGCAGTTACCACAGGACGGGGAACACTGAAGCTTTCTTT. It translates to CASSYHRTGNTEAFF.

This clone has just a few counts. V gene TRBV7-9 combines with J gene TRBJ2-7; TRBD2 matches at 10 bases. J was trimmed by 4 bases and V by 5 bases; bases with no gene match: 8. The germline V gene encodes CDR1 SEHNR and CDR2 FQNEAQ (reference sequence). The CDR3 is 15 residues long. CDR3 DNA sequence: TGTGCCAGCAGCCAGGGGGGACTAGCGTGGTACGAGCAGTACTTC. This gives the protein CASSQGGLAWYEQYF.

The V call is TRBV7-8, the J call TRBJ2-7; 10 bases are shared with TRBD2. Germline V gene lookup returns CDR1 SGHVS and CDR2 FQNEAQ. The CDR3 runs to 16 residues. The J segment lost 6 bases and the V segment lost 1 base, leaving 9 bases of the junction unmatched. The CDR3 DNA is TGTGCCAGCAGCTTAGAACTGCTAGCGGGAGCTGGCGAGCAGTACTTC. This codes for CASSLELLAGAGEQYF.

The CDR3: CASSFTGEAYEQYF. The CDR3 coding sequence is TGTGCCAGCAGTTTCACAGGGGAAGCCTACGAGCAGTACTTC. This sequence joins TRBV28 and TRBJ2-7, with 7 bases identical to TRBD1. CDR1 and CDR2 (germline): MDHEN, SYDVKM. The CDR3 loop spans 14 amino acids. The J segment lost 2 bases and the V segment lost 3 bases, leaving 4 bases of the junction unmatched.

The gene calls are TRBV14 and TRBJ2-7, with D maybe TRBD2 (6 bases). Between the trimmed V and J ends, which lost 0 bases and 3 bases, there was a span of 9 bases. From germline, CDR1 is SGHDN and CDR2 FVKESK. The CDR3 is made up of 14 amino acids. The CDR3 spells CASSQDGLNYEQYF. The DNA for the CDR3 is TGTGCCAGCAGCCAAGACGGACTAAACTACGAGCAGTACTTC.